What follows is one T cell receptor (beta chain) and its context. The antigen is unknown. This sample was included in a study of metastatic and nonmetastatic thyroid tumors. Whole-study results and caveats: Across blood and tumor, TCR beta diversity in malignant thyroid tumors was reportedly significantly higher than in benign nodules.

Every patient underwent thyroid surgery untreated. The authors' processing: For papillary thyroid cancer, a distant-metastasis classifier was constructed from CDR3 differences observed across clinicopathological groups. TCRdb re-called clones from the PCR reads using MiXCR. Clone size and V and J calls follow TCRdb, not the original study. The sample carries 8,000 to 10,000 clones, roughly 14% recorded once. The sample consisted of blood. This sequence was found in a female donor with papillary thyroid cancer or a benign thyroid nodule (not recorded which). Some clones in this sample may be carry-over from other donors' samples.

CDR3 in amino acids: CSARRQRLLSYEQYF. CDR3 DNA sequence: TGCAGTGCTAGAAGACAGAGGTTACTCTCCTACGAGCAGTACTTC. J is TRBJ2-7 and V is TRBV20-1; a weak D match, TRBD1 (5 bases). Germline V gene lookup returns CDR1 DFQATT and CDR2 SNEGSKA (reference sequence). Trimming cost V 2 bases and J 0 bases, with 14 bases left between them. The CDR3 runs 15 residues.